The 14 T cell receptor beta chains in this list originate from one sample, sequenced in a study of T cells in Graves' hyperthyroidism and ophthalmopathy. The CDR3 regions of TCR beta were amplified from RNA transcripts. The TCR CDR3 was amplified in a first-round RT-PCR using the HTBI primer set. TCRdb itself ran the multiplex PCR reads through MiXCR, one entry per CDR3 protein. The sample lists about 350,000 distinct CDR3 sequences, about 18% seen once, with 3.7% in the top ten. Material: blood. These receptors originate from a woman younger than 30 with Graves' hyperthyroidism.

This clonotype was recorded many times. The chain has TRBV6-2 or TRBV6-3 and TRBJ1-2, with TRBD1 matching over 8 bases. CDR3 length: 17 amino acids. Per the germline V gene, CDR1 is MNHEY and CDR2 is SVGEGT. V lost 3 bases to trimming and J lost 4 bases; unmatched junction nucleotides: 13. The CDR3 is CASSYSFGDRGFYGYTF. The CDR3 coding sequence is TGTGCCAGCAGTTATAGTTTCGGTGACAGGGGCTTCTATGGCTACACCTTC.

The sample holds many counts of this clonotype. The chain joins TRBV3-1 to TRBJ2-7, with D possibly TRBD1 on 5 matching bases. The CDR3 has 15 amino acids. Trimming stripped 5 bases from V and 0 bases from J, with 14 bases between. Looked up from germline, CDR1 is LGHDT and CDR2 is YNNKEL (reference sequence). This CDR3 reads CASSSPRTYSYEQYF. In DNA, the CDR3 is TGTGCCAGCAGCTCCCCCAGGACATACTCCTACGAGCAGTACTTC.

This clonotype was recorded at least ten times. The gene calls are TRBV7-8 and TRBJ1-5; D perhaps matches TRBD1 (5 bases). The CDR3 has 15 residues. The germline gives CDR1 SGHVS, CDR2 FQNEAQ. V lost 2 bases and J lost 5, with 13 bases in between. The CDR3 bases are TGTGCCAGCAGCTTATACCGCCAGGGCGATCAGCCCCAGCATTTT. Protein sequence: CASSLYRQGDQPQHF.

The rearrangement uses TRBV28 and TRBJ2-7, with D possibly being TRBD2 (5 bases). The germline V gene has CDR1 MDHEN and CDR2 SYDVKM. The CDR3 is made up of 12 amino acids. The V and J ends lost 6 bases and 5 bases respectively, with 11 bases between them. In nucleotides, the CDR3 is TGTGCCAGCAGCGGACTGGAAAACGAGCAGTACTTC. Amino acid sequence: CASSGLENEQYF.

The chain couples TRBV7-6 to TRBJ1-5, with unresolved D. The CDR3 has 14 amino acids. From germline, CDR1 is SGHVS and CDR2 FNYEAQ. Trimming cost V 0 bases and J 4 bases, with 7 bases left between them. Here the CDR3 DNA reads TGTGCCAGCAGCTTAGCAGCTGAGAATCAGCCCCAGCATTTT. As protein: CASSLAAENQPQHF.

Many counts were recorded for this clonotype. The chain joins TRBV27 to TRBJ1-1; TRBD1 agrees at 7 bases. CDR1 and CDR2 from the germline V gene are MNHEY and SMNVEV (reference sequence). V was clipped by 5 bases and J by 1 base; unmatched bases: 7. The CDR3 totals 15 residues. The CDR3 loop reads CASSTPRGGNTEAFF. In DNA form, the CDR3 reads TGTGCCAGCAGTACCCCCAGGGGGGGGAACACTGAAGCTTTCTTT.

V and J are TRBV12-3 or TRBV12-4 and TRBJ2-7; a weak D match, TRBD1 (6 bases). Trimming took 5 bases from V and 3 from J, leaving 14 bases between them. There are 14 residues in the CDR3. This CDR3 is CASSPHPDSYEQYF. The CDR3 bases are TGTGCCAGCAGTCCTCACCCGGACAGCTACGAGCAGTACTTC.

A word on this clonotype: It may be a read error: a sequence one base away is much more abundant. This rearrangement joins TRBV7-3 to TRBJ1-2; 8 bases map to TRBD1. The germline gives CDR1 SGHTA, CDR2 FQGTGA. This CDR3 contains 14 residues. The chain's CDR3 is CVSSLTAGGGGYTF. The CDR3 region has the DNA TGTGTCAGCAGCTTAACGGCAGGGGGCGGGGGCTACACCTTC.

The rearrangement links TRBV28 to TRBJ1-1, with a possible D match to TRBD1 (5 bases). There are 13 residues in the CDR3. CDR1 and CDR2 (germline): MDHEN, SYDVKM. Trimming left V 6 bases short and J 4 bases short, with 12 bases between. The CDR3 sequence is CASRYRLGTEAFF. The CDR3 bases are TGTGCCAGCAGGTACAGGTTAGGCACTGAAGCTTTCTTT.

In this sample, this clonotype turned up a few times. This chain connects TRBV14 to TRBJ1-2; D is undetermined. The V and J ends lost 3 bases and 4 bases respectively, with 9 bases between them. Germline V gives CDR1 SGHDN, CDR2 FVKESK. The CDR3 is 13 amino acids. The CDR3: CASSQGLFYGYTF. Here the CDR3 DNA reads TGTGCCAGCAGCCAGGGGTTGTTCTATGGCTACACCTTC.

In this sample, this clonotype turned up a few times. This chain links TRBV18 with TRBJ2-4, with 9 bases fitting TRBD2. This CDR3 has 14 residues. Germline CDR1 reads KGHSH; CDR2 reads LQKENI. With 5 bases clipped from V and 5 bases from J, the junction kept 4 bases outside the gene matches. CDR3 protein: CASSDAGGQNIQYF. The CDR3 DNA sequence: TGTGCCAGCTCAGACGCGGGGGGGCAAAACATTCAGTACTTC.

There are many counts of this clonotype. The V and J genes are TRBV2 and TRBJ1-1, with 7 bases that match TRBD1. Germline CDR1 reads SNHLY; CDR2 reads FYNNEI. The V segment lost 8 bases and the J segment 6 bases; nucleotides outside the gene matches: 12. This CDR3 is 14 amino acids long. The CDR3 loop reads CASGGDRAEAEAFF. The CDR3 nucleotides are TGTGCCAGCGGAGGGGACAGAGCGGAGGCTGAAGCTTTCTTT.

This clonotype was detected ten times or more. The rearrangement joins TRBV20-1 to TRBJ1-2; no definite D call. Germline V gene data show CDR1 as DFQATT and CDR2 as SNEGSKA (reference sequence). The CDR3 has 13 amino acids. The V end was cut by 0 bases, the J end by 2 bases, with 7 bases between. Here the CDR3 reads CSARDPGNYGYTF. CDR3 nucleotide sequence: TGCAGTGCTAGAGATCCGGGAAACTATGGCTACACCTTC.

The table lists this clonotype with many counts. J is TRBJ2-5 and V is TRBV7-9; no clear D gene. The V gene lost 2 bases and the J gene lost 3 bases, with 16 bases spanning the gap. Germline loops: CDR1 SEHNR, CDR2 FQNEAQ (reference sequence). The CDR3 runs 16 residues. The CDR3 DNA sequence: TGTGCCAGCAGCTTACAGGCCGAACGGATGAAAGAGACCCAGTACTTC. Amino acids: CASSLQAERMKETQYF.